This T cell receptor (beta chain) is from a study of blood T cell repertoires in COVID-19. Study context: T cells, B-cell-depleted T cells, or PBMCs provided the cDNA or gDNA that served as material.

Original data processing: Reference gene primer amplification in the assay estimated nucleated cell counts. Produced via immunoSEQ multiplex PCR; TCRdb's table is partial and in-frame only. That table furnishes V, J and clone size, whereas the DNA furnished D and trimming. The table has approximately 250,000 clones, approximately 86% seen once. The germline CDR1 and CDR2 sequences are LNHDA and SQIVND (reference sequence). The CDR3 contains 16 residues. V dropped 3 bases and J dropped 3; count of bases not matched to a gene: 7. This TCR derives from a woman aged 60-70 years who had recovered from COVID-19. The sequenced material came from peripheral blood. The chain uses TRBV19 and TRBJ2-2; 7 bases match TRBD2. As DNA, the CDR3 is TGTGCCAGTAGTATCTCCGGCGGGAGCTACACCGGGGAGCTGTTTTTT. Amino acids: CASSISGGSYTGELFF. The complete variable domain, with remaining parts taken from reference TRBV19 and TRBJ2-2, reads DGGITQSPKYLFRKEGQNVTLSCEQNLNHDAMYWYRQDPGQGLRLIYYSQIVNDFQKGDIAEGYSVSREKKESFPLTVTSAQKNPTAFYLCASSISGGSYTGELFFGEGSRLTVL.